The 13 T cell receptor beta chains below were found in one sample sequenced in a study of T cell repertoires in cytomegalovirus infection. TCRdb passed the reads through MiXCR, listing each CDR3 protein once. The data contain hundreds of thousands of distinct CDR3 sequences, 30% to 40% of them seen just once; the ten biggest clones take up roughly a sixth. No cognate antigen is known for these TCRs. Sequenced here: cultured PBMCs, sampled from culture after CMV antigen stimulation. The receptors here all came from a human donor in good health (CMV status not recorded). Some clones in this sample may be carry-over from other donors' samples.

This clonotype has more than one count but fewer than ten. The genes are TRBV2 and TRBJ1-1; D call uncertain. Germline values: CDR1 SNHLY, CDR2 FYNNEI. This CDR3 is 12 amino acids long. V dropped 4 bases and J dropped 10 bases, with 13 bases sitting between them. The DNA of the CDR3 is TGTGCCAGCAGTGTGGGAGTCCCCGCAGCTTTCTTT. This codes for CASSVGVPAAFF.

The rearrangement links TRBV11-2 to TRBJ2-7; 7 bases are a match to TRBD1. Trimming took 5 bases from V and 2 from J; bases not matched to a gene: 6. CDR3 length: 14 amino acids. Germline values: CDR1 SGHAT, CDR2 FQNNGV. The CDR3 loop is CASSRDRAAYEQYF. CDR3 DNA: TGTGCCAGCAGCCGAGACAGGGCGGCCTACGAGCAGTACTTC.

This clonotype came up a few times. The chain employs TRBV7-9 and TRBJ2-2; a weak D match, TRBD1 (7 bases). Between the trimmed V and J ends, which lost 2 bases and 4 bases, there was a span of 17 bases. The CDR3 runs 17 residues. Germline CDR1 SEHNR, CDR2 FQNEAQ (reference sequence). The CDR3 is CASSLPLRQGGTGELFF. The CDR3 coding sequence is TGTGCCAGCAGCTTACCCCTTCGCCAGGGGGGCACCGGGGAGCTGTTTTTT.

This rearrangement joins TRBV20-1 to TRBJ1-1, with D possibly matching TRBD1 (6 bases). Looked up from germline, CDR1 is DFQATT and CDR2 is SNEGSKA (reference sequence). The CDR3 contains 14 residues. With 3 bases removed from V and 5 bases from J, the gap between germline ends came to 16 bases. CDR3 nucleotides: TGCAGTGCTAGGGTGGGGGGCGAGAGGACTGAAGCTTTCTTT. Its protein is CSARVGGERTEAFF.

This clonotype was seen a few times. The chain combines TRBV5-4 with TRBJ2-1; 9 positions agree with TRBD2. With 0 bases clipped from V and 9 bases from J, the junction kept 10 bases outside the gene matches. Germline V lookup: CDR1 SGHNT, CDR2 YYREEE (reference sequence). This CDR3 spans 16 amino acids. The CDR3 is CASSLGGPSGIGEQFF. The CDR3 nucleotides are TGTGCCAGCAGCTTGGGGGGGCCTAGCGGGATCGGTGAGCAGTTCTTC.

This clonotype turned up a few times. Here the CDR3 DNA reads TGTGCCAGCACCTCGCCCGGGGTAGATGAAAAACTGTTTTTT. Translation gives CASTSPGVDEKLFF. V gene TRBV28 combines with J gene TRBJ1-4, with D unclear. Germline loops: CDR1 MDHEN, CDR2 SYDVKM. V was trimmed by 7 bases and J by 6 bases, leaving 15 bases between them. The length of the CDR3 is 14 residues.

The chain is built from TRBV24-1 and TRBJ2-7; 8 bases are a match to TRBD1. CDR1 and CDR2 from the germline V gene are KGHDR and SFDVKD. This CDR3 is built from 15 residues. V trimming: 4 bases; J trimming: 6 bases; junction bases outside the gene matches: 10. For the CDR3, the DNA is TGTGCCACCAGTGACCCTCTAGGACAGGGAGGCGAGCAGTACTTC. Translating it yields CATSDPLGQGGEQYF.

The rearrangement joins TRBV5-1 to TRBJ2-1; D may be TRBD2 (6 bases). V gave up 5 bases and J gave up 0 bases, with 12 bases separating them. Per germline, CDR1 SGHRS and CDR2 YFSETQ. The CDR3 has 15 amino acids. CDR3 protein: CASREAGFSYNEQFF. For the CDR3, the DNA is TGCGCCAGCAGGGAAGCGGGTTTCTCCTACAATGAGCAGTTCTTC.

Ten or more counts support this clonotype. The rearrangement joins TRBV7-2 to TRBJ2-5, with 7 bases aligning to TRBD1. The V and J ends lost 1 base and 2 bases, in that order; junction bases with no gene match: 4. The CDR3 extends over 15 amino acids. CDR1 is SGHTA and CDR2 is FQGNSA in the germline V gene. The CDR3 DNA sequence: TGTGCCAGCAGCTTAGTTGCCAGGGGGCAAGAGACCCAGTACTTC. Residues: CASSLVARGQETQYF. Full variable domain (rest looked up from reference TRBV7-2 and TRBJ2-5): GAGVSQSPSNKVTEKGKDVELRCDPISGHTALYWYRQSLGQGLEFLIYFQGNSAPDKSGLPSDRFSAERTGGSVSTLTIQRTQQEDSAVYLCASSLVARGQETQYFGPGTRLLVL.

The chain carries TRBV2 and TRBJ2-5, with TRBD1 matching 7 bases. This CDR3 spans 14 amino acids. V lost 5 bases to trimming and J lost 4 bases; unmatched junction nucleotides: 7. Germline loops: CDR1 SNHLY, CDR2 FYNNEI. The CDR3 sequence: CASSKGQWVETQYF. As DNA, the CDR3 is TGTGCCAGCAGTAAGGGACAGTGGGTAGAGACCCAGTACTTC.

This sequence joins TRBV11-2 and TRBJ2-2; 9 bases line up with TRBD1. Germline values: CDR1 SGHAT, CDR2 FQNNGV. The CDR3 extends over 18 amino acids. Unmatched junction bases numbered 12, after V lost 4 bases and J lost 3 bases. Here the CDR3 reads CASSSNAPGTGYTGELFF. The CDR3 DNA follows: TGTGCCAGCAGCTCGAATGCCCCGGGGACAGGGTACACCGGGGAGCTGTTTTTT.

This clonotype turned up a few times. This chain links TRBV7-2 with TRBJ2-1; tentative D call: TRBD2 (5 bases). The germline gives CDR1 SGHTA, CDR2 FQGNSA. The V gene lost 5 bases and the J gene lost 5 bases, with 16 bases spanning the gap. This CDR3 has 15 residues. Written as DNA, the CDR3 is TGTGCCAGCAGCCCCGCCCCGACTATCCACAATGAGCAGTTCTTC. Translating gives CASSPAPTIHNEQFF.

This clonotype has at least ten counts. V usage is TRBV7-2 and J usage is TRBJ2-1; D could derive from TRBD1 or TRBD2 (5 bases each). The V gene's germline CDR1 is SGHTA and CDR2 FQGNSA. Trimming cost V 2 bases and J 8 bases, with 16 bases left between them. The CDR3 runs to 15 residues. This chain's CDR3 is CASSLTDRSLDEQFF. DNA of the CDR3: TGTGCCAGCAGCTTAACCGACAGATCACTAGATGAGCAGTTCTTC.